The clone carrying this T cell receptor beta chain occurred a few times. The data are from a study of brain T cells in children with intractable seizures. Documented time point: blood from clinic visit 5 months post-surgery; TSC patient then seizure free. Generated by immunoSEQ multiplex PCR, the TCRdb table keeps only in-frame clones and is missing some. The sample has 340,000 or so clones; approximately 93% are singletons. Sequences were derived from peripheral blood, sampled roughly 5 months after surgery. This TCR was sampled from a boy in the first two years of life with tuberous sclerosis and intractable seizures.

The CDR3 spells CAWSTGLSAAFF. The CDR3 DNA sequence: TGTGCCTGGAGTACAGGACTCTCGGCAGCTTTCTTT. The chain is built from TRBV30 and TRBJ1-1; D may be TRBD1 (5 bases). Trimming left V 2 bases short and J 10 bases short, with 14 bases between. This CDR3 comprises 12 residues. Germline CDR1 reads GTSNPN; CDR2 reads SVGIG (reference sequence).